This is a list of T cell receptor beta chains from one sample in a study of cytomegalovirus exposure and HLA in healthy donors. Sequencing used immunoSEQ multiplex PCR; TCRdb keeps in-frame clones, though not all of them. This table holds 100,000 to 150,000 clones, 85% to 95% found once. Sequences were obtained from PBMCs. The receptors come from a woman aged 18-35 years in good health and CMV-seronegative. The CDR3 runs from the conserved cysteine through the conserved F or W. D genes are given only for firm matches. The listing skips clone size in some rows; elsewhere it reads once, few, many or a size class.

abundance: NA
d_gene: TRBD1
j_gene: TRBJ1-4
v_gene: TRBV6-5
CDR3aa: CASSYRDRVEKLFF
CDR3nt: TGTGCCAGCAGTTACCGGGACAGGGTTGAAAAACTGTTTTTT

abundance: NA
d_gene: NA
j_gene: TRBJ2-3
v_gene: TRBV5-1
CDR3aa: CASSLRDTQYF
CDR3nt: TGCGCCAGCAGCTTACGGGATACGCAGTATTTT

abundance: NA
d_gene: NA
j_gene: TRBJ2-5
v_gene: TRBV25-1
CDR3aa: CASRTGSSGTQYF
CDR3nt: TGTGCCAGCAGAACCGGGTCCAGCGGGACCCAGTACTTC

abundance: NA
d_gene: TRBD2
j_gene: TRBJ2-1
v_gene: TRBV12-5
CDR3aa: CASGSLADEQFF
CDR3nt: TGTGCTAGTGGTTCCCTAGCGGATGAGCAGTTCTTC

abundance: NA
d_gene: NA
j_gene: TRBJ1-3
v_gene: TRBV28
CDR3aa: CASSSRQSGNTIYF
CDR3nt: TGTGCCAGCAGCTCTCGACAATCCGGAAACACCATATATTTT

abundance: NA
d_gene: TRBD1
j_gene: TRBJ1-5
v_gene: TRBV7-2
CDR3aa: CASSRQGLVSNQPQHF
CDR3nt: TGTGCCAGCAGTCGACAGGGGTTGGTGAGCAATCAGCCCCAGCATTTT

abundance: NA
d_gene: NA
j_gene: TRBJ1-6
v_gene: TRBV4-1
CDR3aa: CASSQDFPEGYSPLHF
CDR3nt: TGCGCCAGCAGCCAAGATTTTCCAGAGGGATATTCACCCCTCCACTTT

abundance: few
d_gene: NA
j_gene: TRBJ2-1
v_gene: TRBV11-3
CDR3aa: CASSSLTSNEQFF
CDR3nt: TGTGCCAGCAGCTCCCTTACTTCAAATGAGCAGTTCTTC

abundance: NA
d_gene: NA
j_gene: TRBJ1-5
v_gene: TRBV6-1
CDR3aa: CASSGGHQPQHF
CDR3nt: TGTGCCAGCAGTGGAGGGCATCAGCCCCAGCATTTT

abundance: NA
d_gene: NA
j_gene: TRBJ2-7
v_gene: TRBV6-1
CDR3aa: CASSEEEATVFYEQYF
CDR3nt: TGTGCCAGCAGTGAAGAAGAGGCTACGGTCTTCTACGAGCAGTACTTC

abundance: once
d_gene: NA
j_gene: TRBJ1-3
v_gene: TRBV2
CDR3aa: CASRESRNTIYF
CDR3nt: TGTGCCAGCAGGGAGTCTCGAAACACCATATATTTT

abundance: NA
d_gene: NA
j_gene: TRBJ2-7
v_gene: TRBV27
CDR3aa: CASSRLEEDEQYF
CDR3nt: TGTGCCAGCAGCCGACTAGAAGAGGACGAGCAGTACTTC

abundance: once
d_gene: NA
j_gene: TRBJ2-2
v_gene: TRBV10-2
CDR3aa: CASRREGDTGELFF
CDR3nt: TGCGCCAGCAGAAGAGAAGGGGACACCGGGGAGCTGTTTTTT

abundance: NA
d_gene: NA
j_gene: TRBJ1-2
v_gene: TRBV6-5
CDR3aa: CASSYSPGGSGYTF
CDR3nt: TGTGCCAGCAGTTACTCTCCCGGGGGTAGCGGCTACACCTTC

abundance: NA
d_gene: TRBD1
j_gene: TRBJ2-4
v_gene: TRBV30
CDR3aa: CAWNRDRGSRAKNIQYF
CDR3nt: TGTGCCTGGAACCGGGACAGGGGGAGTCGGGCCAAAAACATTCAGTACTTC

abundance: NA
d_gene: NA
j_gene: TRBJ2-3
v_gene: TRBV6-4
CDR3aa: CASSEVWGSRTDTQYF
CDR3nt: TGTGCCAGCAGTGAAGTTTGGGGCTCCAGGACAGATACGCAGTATTTT

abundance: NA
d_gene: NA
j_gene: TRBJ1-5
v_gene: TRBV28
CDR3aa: CASSLSDNGYQPQHF
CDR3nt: TGTGCCAGCAGTTTATCGGACAATGGGTATCAGCCCCAGCATTTT

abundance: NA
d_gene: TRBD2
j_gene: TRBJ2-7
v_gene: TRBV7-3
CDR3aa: CASSLASGPYEQYF
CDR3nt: TGTGCCAGCAGCTTAGCTAGCGGACCCTACGAGCAGTACTTC

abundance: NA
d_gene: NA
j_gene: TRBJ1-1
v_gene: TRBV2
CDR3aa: CASSVQVRAEAFF
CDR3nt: TGTGCCAGCAGTGTTCAGGTCAGGGCTGAAGCTTTCTTT

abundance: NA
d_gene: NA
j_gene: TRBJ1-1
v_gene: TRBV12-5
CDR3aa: CASGTSDPGFGAFF
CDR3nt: TGTGCTAGTGGCACGAGCGATCCGGGGTTTGGAGCTTTCTTT

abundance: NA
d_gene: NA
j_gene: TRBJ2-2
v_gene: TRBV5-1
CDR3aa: CASSYRGGVGTGELFF
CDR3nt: TGCGCCAGCAGCTACCGAGGGGGGGTTGGCACCGGGGAGCTGTTTTTT

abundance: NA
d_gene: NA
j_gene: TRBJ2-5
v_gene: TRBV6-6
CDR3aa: CASSYPQTDQYF
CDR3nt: TGTGCCAGCAGTTACCCCCAGACAGACCAGTACTTC

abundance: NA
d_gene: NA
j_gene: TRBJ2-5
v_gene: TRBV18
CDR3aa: CASSPRGGARETQYF
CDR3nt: TGTGCCAGCTCACCACGGGGCGGGGCAAGGGAGACCCAGTACTTC

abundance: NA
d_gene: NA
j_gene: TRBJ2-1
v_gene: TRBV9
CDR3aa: CASSVGDEQFF
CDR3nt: TGTGCCAGCAGCGTAGGAGATGAGCAGTTCTTC

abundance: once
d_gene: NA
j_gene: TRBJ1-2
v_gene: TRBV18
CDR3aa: CASSPGGNGYTF
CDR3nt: TGTGCCAGCTCACCTGGAGGGAATGGCTACACCTTC

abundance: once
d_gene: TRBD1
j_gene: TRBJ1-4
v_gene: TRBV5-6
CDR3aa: CASSATDRARGELFF
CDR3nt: TGTGCCAGCAGCGCAACCGACAGGGCTAGGGGGGAACTGTTTTTT

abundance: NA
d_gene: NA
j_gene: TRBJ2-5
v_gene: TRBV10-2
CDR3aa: CASTHIGLGETQYF
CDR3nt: TGCGCCAGCACCCACATCGGGTTGGGAGAGACCCAGTACTTC

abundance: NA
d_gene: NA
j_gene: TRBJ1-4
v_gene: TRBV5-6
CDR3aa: CASSTRVGSNEKLFF
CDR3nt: TGTGCCAGCAGCACCCGGGTAGGGAGCAATGAAAAACTGTTTTTT

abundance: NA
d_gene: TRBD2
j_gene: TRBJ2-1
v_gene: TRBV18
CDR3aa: CASSPLSGTSVNEQFF
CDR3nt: TGTGCCAGCTCTCCATTATCCGGGACTAGCGTGAATGAGCAGTTCTTC

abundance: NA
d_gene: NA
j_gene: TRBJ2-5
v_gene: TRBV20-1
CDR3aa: CSARNQETQYF
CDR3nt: TGCAGTGCTAGAAATCAGGAGACCCAGTACTTC

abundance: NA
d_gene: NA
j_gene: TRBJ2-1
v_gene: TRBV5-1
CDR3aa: CAPQGGLRVNEQFF
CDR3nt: TGCGCCCCACAGGGCGGTCTTCGGGTCAATGAGCAGTTCTTC